A selection of T cell receptor beta chains follows, all from one sample in a study of cytomegalovirus exposure and HLA in healthy donors. Only in-frame clones appear in the TCRdb table, and some are missing; sequencing was by immunoSEQ multiplex PCR. The profile covers about 200,000 clones, with roughly 83% appearing a single time and more than 1.5% taken by the ten largest. Sequencing input: PBMCs. The receptor source for this set is a woman between 50 and 59 years old in good health and CMV-seronegative. Both conserved end residues are part of each CDR3. A D gene is named only where the DNA matches it firmly. Clone size appears in some rows only: once, few, many, or a class for an expanded clone.

clone_size | j_call | v_call | d_call | cdr3_nt | cdr3_aa
once | TRBJ2-5 | TRBV7-8 | TRBD1 | TGTGCCAGCATCCATAACAGGGGGCGCATTCTAGAGACCCAGTACTTC | CASIHNRGRILETQYF
. | TRBJ1-5 | TRBV19 | . | TGTGCCAGTAGTATAGTTACAGGGTTCGTGATTCAGCCCCAGCATTTT | CASSIVTGFVIQPQHF
few | TRBJ1-5 | TRBV29-1 | . | TGCAGCGTCTGGGGTCCGGGACAAGATAATCAGCCCCAGCATTTT | CSVWGPGQDNQPQHF
. | TRBJ2-7 | TRBV28 | . | TGTGCCAGCAGTTTACTAGGGGTCGCCAACGAGCAGTACTTC | CASSLLGVANEQYF
. | TRBJ2-1 | TRBV15 | TRBD1 | TGTGCCACCAGCCGGGACAGCTACAATGAGCAGTTCTTC | CATSRDSYNEQFF
. | TRBJ2-1 | TRBV18 | TRBD1 | TGTGCCAGCTCACCACAATCGATCGCAGGGGGCTCCTACAATGAGCAGTTCTTC | CASSPQSIAGGSYNEQFF
. | TRBJ1-2 | TRBV6-1 | TRBD1 | TGTGCCAGCAGCTCTAACCTACAGGGGGCGCGGGGCTACACCTTC | CASSSNLQGARGYTF
. | TRBJ1-2 | TRBV4-1 | TRBD1 | TGCGCCAGCAGCCAAGATCGGGGACAGGGGAACTTCTATGGCTACACCTTC | CASSQDRGQGNFYGYTF
. | TRBJ2-7 | TRBV7-2 | . | TGTGCCAGCACCCCTGGACTCCCCTCGGGAGAGCAGTACTTC | CASTPGLPSGEQYF
. | TRBJ2-3 | TRBV15 | . | TGTGCCACCTCCGGGATCAGGAGGGATACGCAGTATTTT | CATSGIRRDTQYF